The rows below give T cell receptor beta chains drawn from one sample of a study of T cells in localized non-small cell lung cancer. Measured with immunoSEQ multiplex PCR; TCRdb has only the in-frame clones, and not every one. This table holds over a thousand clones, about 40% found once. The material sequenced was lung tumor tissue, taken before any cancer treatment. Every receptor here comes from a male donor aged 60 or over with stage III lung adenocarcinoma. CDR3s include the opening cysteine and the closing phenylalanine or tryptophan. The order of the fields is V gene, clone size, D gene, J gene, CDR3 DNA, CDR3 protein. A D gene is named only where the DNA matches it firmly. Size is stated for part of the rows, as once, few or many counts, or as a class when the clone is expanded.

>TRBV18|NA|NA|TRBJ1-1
TGTGCCAGCTCGGGTGAATATAGTGAAGCTTTCTTT
CASSGEYSEAFF
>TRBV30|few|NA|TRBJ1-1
TGTGCCTGGAGAGGTCTTGTAGGGCATCTGGACTCGAACACTGAAGCTTTCTTT
CAWRGLVGHLDSNTEAFF
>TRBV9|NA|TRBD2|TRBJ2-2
TGTGCCAGCGGACAAAGCGGGAAGGCCGGATCCGGGGAGCTGTTTTTT
CASGQSGKAGSGELFF
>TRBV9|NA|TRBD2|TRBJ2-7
TGTGCCAGCAGAGCTAGCGGGAGCTACGAGCAGTACTTC
CASRASGSYEQYF
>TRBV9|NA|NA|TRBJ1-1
TGTGCCAGCAGGGAAACGGGCGGAGGGGCTGCTGAAGCTTTCTTT
CASRETGGGAAEAFF
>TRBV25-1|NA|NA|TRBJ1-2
TGTGCCAGCAGTGGATCCCCTGGGGGCTACACCTTC
CASSGSPGGYTF
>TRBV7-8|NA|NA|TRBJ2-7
TGTGCCAGCAGCTTAGTCGGAGGACCCACCCACGAGCAGTACTTC
CASSLVGGPTHEQYF
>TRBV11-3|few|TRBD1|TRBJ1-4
TGTGCCAGCAGTCTTACGACAGGGAACGGGAGAGAAAAACTGTTTTTT
CASSLTTGNGREKLFF
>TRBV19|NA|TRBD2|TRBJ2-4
TGTGCCAGTAGCTTAATAGCGGGAGGTTCAAACATTCAGTACTTC
CASSLIAGGSNIQYF
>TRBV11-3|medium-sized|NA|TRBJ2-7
TGTGCCAGCAGCCAACTAGCAGGATTACGAGAGCAGTACTTC
CASSQLAGLREQYF
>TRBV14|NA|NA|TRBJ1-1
TGTGCCAGCAGCCAAGATTGGTCCCGGCAAAACACTGAAGCTTTCTTT
CASSQDWSRQNTEAFF
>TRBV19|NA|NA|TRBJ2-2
TGTGCCAGTAGTCCGCGGTGGACAGTGAACACCGGGGAGCTGTTTTTT
CASSPRWTVNTGELFF
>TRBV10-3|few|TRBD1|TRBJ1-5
TGTGCCATCAGTGAGGGGACAGTGACCTTTCAGCCCCAGCATTTT
CAISEGTVTFQPQHF
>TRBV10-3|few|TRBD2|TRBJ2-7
TGTGCCATCAGTGACCCGGATAGGGGCGGGAGGCCGGGGGTAACCTACGAGCAGTACTTC
CAISDPDRGGRPGVTYEQYF
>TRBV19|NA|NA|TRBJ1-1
TGTGCCAGTACTAGACCCGGGACTGAAGCTTTCTTT
CASTRPGTEAFF
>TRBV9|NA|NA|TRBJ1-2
TGTGCCAGCAGCGAGATCGGCTATGGCTACACCTTC
CASSEIGYGYTF
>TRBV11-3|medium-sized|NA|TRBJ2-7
TGTGCCAGCAGCTTGGGAGCAGGGTCCTACGAGCAGTACTTC
CASSLGAGSYEQYF
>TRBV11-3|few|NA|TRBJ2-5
TGTGCCAGCAGCTTATTAGGGGACTACCAAGAGACCCAGTACTTC
CASSLLGDYQETQYF
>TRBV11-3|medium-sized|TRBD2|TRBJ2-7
TGTGCCAGCAGCTTAGTATCTAGCGGGAGCCTTTCCTACGAGCAGTACTTC
CASSLVSSGSLSYEQYF
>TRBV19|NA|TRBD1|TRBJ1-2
TGTGCCAGTAGCTACAGGGGGCGCGAGGGCTACACCTTC
CASSYRGREGYTF
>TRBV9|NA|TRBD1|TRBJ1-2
TGTGCCAGCAGTGAAGAGCAGGGGGTGAACTATGGCTACACCTTC
CASSEEQGVNYGYTF
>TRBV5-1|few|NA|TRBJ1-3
TGCGCCAGCAGCTCACTCGGGACGGGAAACACCATATATTTT
CASSSLGTGNTIYF
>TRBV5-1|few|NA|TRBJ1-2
TGCGCCAGCAGCTTGGAAGGGAGAGCTAACTATGGCTACACCTTC
CASSLEGRANYGYTF
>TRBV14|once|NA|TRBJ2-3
TGTGCCAGCAGCCAAGTTTCGGATACGCAGTATTTT
CASSQVSDTQYF
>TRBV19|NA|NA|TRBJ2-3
TGTGCCAGTAGTCGGACGGTCTTAGGGGATACGCAGTATTTT
CASSRTVLGDTQYF
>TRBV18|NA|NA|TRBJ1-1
TGTGCCAGCTCACCCAACAGGGCTACGAACACTGAAGCTTTCTTT
CASSPNRATNTEAFF
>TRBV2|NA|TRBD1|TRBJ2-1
TGTGCCAGCAGTGAAGCGCCAGGGACAGCCTACAATGAGCAGTTCTTC
CASSEAPGTAYNEQFF
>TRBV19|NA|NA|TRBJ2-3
TGTGCCAGTAGAGAGCAATTTAGCACAGATACGCAGTATTTT
CASREQFSTDTQYF
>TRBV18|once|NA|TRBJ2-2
TGTGTCAGCTCACCGTCCACCGGGGAGCTGTTTTTT
CVSSPSTGELFF
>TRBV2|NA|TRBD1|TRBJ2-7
TGTGCCAGCAGTGTCCTCTTACCGGGACAGGGGGGCAAGCAGTACTTC
CASSVLLPGQGGKQYF
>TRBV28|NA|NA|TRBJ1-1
TGTGCCTCGAGTTCGGGGGCAGAATCATCGAGTACTGGAGCTTTCTTT
CASSSGAESSSTGAFF
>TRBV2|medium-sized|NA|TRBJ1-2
TGTGCCAGCCGCGTATTGGCAGGGAACTATGGCTACACCTTC
CASRVLAGNYGYTF
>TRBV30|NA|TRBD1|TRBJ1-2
TGTGCCTGGAGTGGGACAGGTAAAGCTAACTATGGCTACACCTTC
CAWSGTGKANYGYTF
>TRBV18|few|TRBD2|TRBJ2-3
TGTGCCAGCTCACCCACTAGCGGGACAAGCACAGATACGCAGTATTTT
CASSPTSGTSTDTQYF
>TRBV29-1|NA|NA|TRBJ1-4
TGCAGCGTTGTTGTGGACAACGGGAATGAAAAACTGTTTTTT
CSVVVDNGNEKLFF
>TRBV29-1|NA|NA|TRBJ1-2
TGCAGCGTTGAAGATCTTACCTCTAACTATGGCTACACCTTC
CSVEDLTSNYGYTF
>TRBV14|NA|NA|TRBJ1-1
TGTGCCAGCAGCCAAGACAGGGACACTGAAGCTTTCTTT
CASSQDRDTEAFF
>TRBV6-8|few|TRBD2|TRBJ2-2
TGTGCCAGGCGGGGGGCGGATAACACCGGGGAGCTGTTTTTT
CARRGADNTGELFF
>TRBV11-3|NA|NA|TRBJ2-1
TGTGCCAGCAGCTTAGATCAGAGCAGGGGCAATGAGCAGTTCTTC
CASSLDQSRGNEQFF
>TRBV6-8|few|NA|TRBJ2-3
TGTGCCTTGAAGGGGCCAACAACAGATACGCAGTATTTT
CALKGPTTDTQYF
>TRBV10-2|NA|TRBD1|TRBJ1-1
TGCGCCAGCAGGGACAGGGAGAACACTGAAGCTTTCTTT
CASRDRENTEAFF
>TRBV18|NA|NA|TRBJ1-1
TGTGCCAGCTCTCCGGACCGGATAATGAACACTGAAGCTTTCTTT
CASSPDRIMNTEAFF
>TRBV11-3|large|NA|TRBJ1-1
TGTGCCAGCAGCTTGAGCCACTCTATCACTGAAGCTTTCTTT
CASSLSHSITEAFF
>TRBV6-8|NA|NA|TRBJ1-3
TGTGCCATCAGTAACACCGAGACCCTGGGGGGAAACACCATATATTTT
CAISNTETLGGNTIYF
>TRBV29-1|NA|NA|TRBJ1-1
TGCGGAGGGACGGAGAATATGAACACTGAAGCTTTCTTT
CGGTENMNTEAFF
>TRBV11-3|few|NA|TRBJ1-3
TGTGCTAGCAGCACCACAGTTTCTGGAAACACCATATATTTT
CASSTTVSGNTIYF
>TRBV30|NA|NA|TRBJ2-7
TGTGCCTGGAGTGCGATCGGCTACTACGAGCAGTACTTC
CAWSAIGYYEQYF
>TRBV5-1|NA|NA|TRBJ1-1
TGCGCCAGCAGCGGGACGGACATGAACACTGAAGCTTTCTTT
CASSGTDMNTEAFF
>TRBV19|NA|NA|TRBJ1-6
TGTGCCAGTAGTATGCTTAATTCACCCCTCCACTTT
CASSMLNSPLHF
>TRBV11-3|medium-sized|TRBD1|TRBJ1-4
TGTGCCAGCAGCTTAGATCTTAAGGACAGGGGAAAACTGTTTTTT
CASSLDLKDRGKLFF
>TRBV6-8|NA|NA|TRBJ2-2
TGTGCCAGCAGCCCAAGCCCGGGTACCGGGGAGCTGTTTTTT
CASSPSPGTGELFF
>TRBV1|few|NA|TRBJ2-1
TGCGCCAGCAGCCAAGACTGGACAGGGCATGAGCAGTTCTTC
CASSQDWTGHEQFF